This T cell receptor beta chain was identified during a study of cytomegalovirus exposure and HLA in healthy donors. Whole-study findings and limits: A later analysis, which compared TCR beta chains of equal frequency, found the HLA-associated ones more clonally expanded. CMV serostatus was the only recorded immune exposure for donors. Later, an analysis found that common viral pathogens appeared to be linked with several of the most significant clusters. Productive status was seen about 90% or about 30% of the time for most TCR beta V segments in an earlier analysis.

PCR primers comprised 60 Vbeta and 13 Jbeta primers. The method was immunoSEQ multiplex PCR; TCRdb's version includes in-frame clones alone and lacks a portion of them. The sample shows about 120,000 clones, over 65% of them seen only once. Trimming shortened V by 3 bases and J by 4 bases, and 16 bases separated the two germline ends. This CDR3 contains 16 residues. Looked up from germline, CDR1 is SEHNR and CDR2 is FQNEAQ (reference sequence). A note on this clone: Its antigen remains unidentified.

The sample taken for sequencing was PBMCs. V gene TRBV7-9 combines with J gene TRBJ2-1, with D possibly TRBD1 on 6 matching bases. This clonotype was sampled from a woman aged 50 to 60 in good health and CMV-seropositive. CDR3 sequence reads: CASSFRSDRLYNEQFF. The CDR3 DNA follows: TGTGCCAGCAGCTTCCGCTCGGACAGACTTTACAATGAGCAGTTCTTC. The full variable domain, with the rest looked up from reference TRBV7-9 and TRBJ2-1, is DTGVSQNPRHKITKRGQNVTFRCDPISEHNRLYWYRQTLGQGPEFLTYFQNEAQLEKSRLLSDRFSAERPKGSFSTLEIQRTEQGDSAMYLCASSFRSDRLYNEQFFGPGTRLTVL.